This TCR beta chain originates from a study of blood T cell repertoires in COVID-19. On the study more broadly: COVID-19 samples collected from the United States, Italy and Spain covered acute and convalescent phases.

The table lists this clone with a count of one. The CDR3 length is 13 residues. Trimming left V 6 bases short and J 4 bases short, with 12 bases between. How the authors handled the data: From reference gene primer amplification, estimates of nucleated cell counts were derived. Measured with immunoSEQ multiplex PCR; TCRdb has only the in-frame clones, and not every one. The DNA gave D and trimming, while V, J and clone size come from that table. There are 450,000 to 500,000 clones in the sample; 87% occur only once, and under 0.85% lies in the top ten. Participant ages covered about 18 to 90 years across 24 US areas. Participants were placed into cohorts based on the clinical history they reported.

This clonotype was obtained from a woman younger than 30 who had recovered from COVID-19. The chain has TRBV12-3 or TRBV12-4 and TRBJ1-1, with TRBD1 as a possible D gene (6 bases). Sequencing was done on a sample of PBMCs or T cells enriched from blood (not recorded which). DNA of the CDR3: TGTGCCAGCAGCTCCGGGGGGGCCACTGAAGCTTTCTTT. It is translated as CASSSGGATEAFF.